This entry describes one T cell receptor beta chain. The data derive from a study of blood T cell repertoires in COVID-19. Study context: Some COVID-19 samples were acute and others convalescent; all came from the United States, Italy and Spain.

The repertoire was sequenced with immunoSEQ multiplex PCR; TCRdb's copy has only in-frame clones and lacks some. The sample lists fewer than 400,000 clones, under 90% occurring once. Germline lookup yields CDR1 KGHSH and CDR2 LQKENI. This CDR3 contains 15 residues. V dropped 3 bases and J dropped 7 bases, with 16 bases sitting between them. This TCR was sampled from a man between 60 and 75 years old who had recovered from COVID-19. The chain joins TRBV18 to TRBJ1-5; the D gene is possibly TRBD1 (6 bases). Sequencing was carried out using PBMCs or T cells enriched from blood (not recorded which). The CDR3 sequence: CASSPRQGIWQPQHF. The CDR3 nucleotides are TGTGCCAGCTCACCGCGGCAGGGGATATGGCAGCCCCAGCATTTT.